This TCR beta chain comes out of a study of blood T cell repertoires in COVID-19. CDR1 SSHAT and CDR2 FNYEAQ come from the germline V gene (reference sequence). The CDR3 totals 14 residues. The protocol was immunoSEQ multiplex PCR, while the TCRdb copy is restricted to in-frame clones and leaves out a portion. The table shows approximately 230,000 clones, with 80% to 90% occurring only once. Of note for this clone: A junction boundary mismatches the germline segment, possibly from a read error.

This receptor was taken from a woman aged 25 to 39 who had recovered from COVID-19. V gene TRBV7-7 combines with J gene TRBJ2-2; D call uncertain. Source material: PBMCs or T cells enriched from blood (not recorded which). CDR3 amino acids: CASSLRGNTGELFF. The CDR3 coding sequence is TGTGCTAGCAGCTTACGCGGAAACACCGGGGAGCTGTTTTTT.